This T cell receptor (beta chain) was observed in a study of cytomegalovirus exposure and HLA in healthy donors. The study's findings and limits: In vitro data verified three CMV-associated chains as specific for CMV antigens. Later analysis showed TCR association rates varying by HLA locus, highest for DRB1 and lowest for HLA-C. The investigators catalogued 164 TCR beta chains as cytomegalovirus-associated. Follow-up analysis seemed to connect common viral pathogens with several of the most significant clusters identified.

The PCR was carried out with 60 Vbeta primers and 13 Jbeta primers. Profiling relied on immunoSEQ multiplex PCR, and the TCRdb table lists in-frame clones only, not all of them. The repertoire holds 150,000 to 200,000 clones, with more than 70% as singletons. A word on this clone: Antigen specificity is unknown.

Germline assignment: CDR1 MRHNA and CDR2 SNTAGT. The CDR3 extends over 16 amino acids. The V end lost 0 bases, the J end lost 7 bases, and 15 bases lay between the germline ends. The material sequenced was PBMCs. The rearrangement uses TRBV6-4 and TRBJ1-4; D is unclear. The source is a woman between 40 and 55 years old in good health and CMV-seronegative. Here the CDR3 DNA reads TGTGCCAGCAGTGACTCTCCCCCGGCGAGAGGTGAAAAACTGTTTTTT. Protein product: CASSDSPPARGEKLFF.